This TCR beta chain comes out of a study of blood T cell repertoires in COVID-19. Trimming took 2 bases from V and 1 from J, leaving 15 bases between them. CDR1 and CDR2 from the germline V gene are SGHRS and YFSETQ. The CDR3 is made up of 16 amino acids. Using immunoSEQ multiplex PCR, the repertoire was profiled, and TCRdb retains in-frame clones only, with some absent. The table shows over 200,000 clones, with around nine tenths occurring only once. This chain joins TRBV5-1 and TRBJ2-5; maybe TRBD1 (6 bases). What was sequenced was peripheral blood. This clonotype was sampled from a man in his 60s with COVID-19, enrolled during active disease. CDR3 residues: CASSLRASGAQETQYF. CDR3 DNA: TGCGCCAGCAGCTTAAGGGCCTCAGGGGCCCAAGAGACCCAGTACTTC.